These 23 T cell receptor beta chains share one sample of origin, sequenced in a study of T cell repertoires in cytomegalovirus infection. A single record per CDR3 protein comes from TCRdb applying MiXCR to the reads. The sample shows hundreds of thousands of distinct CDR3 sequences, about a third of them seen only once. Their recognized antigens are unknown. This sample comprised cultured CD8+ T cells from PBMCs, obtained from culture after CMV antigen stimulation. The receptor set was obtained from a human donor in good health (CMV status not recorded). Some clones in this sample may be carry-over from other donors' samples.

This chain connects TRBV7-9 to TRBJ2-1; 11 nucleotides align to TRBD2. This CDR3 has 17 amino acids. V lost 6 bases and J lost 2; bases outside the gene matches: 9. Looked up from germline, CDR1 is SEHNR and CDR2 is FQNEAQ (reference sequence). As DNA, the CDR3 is TGTGCCAGCAGTCCGGGGACTAGCGGTATCCCCTACAATGAGCAGTTCTTC. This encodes CASSPGTSGIPYNEQFF.

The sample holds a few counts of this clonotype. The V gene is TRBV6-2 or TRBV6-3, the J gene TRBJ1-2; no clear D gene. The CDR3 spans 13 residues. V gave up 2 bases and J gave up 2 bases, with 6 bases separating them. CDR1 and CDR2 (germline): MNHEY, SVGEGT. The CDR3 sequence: CASSYVENYGYTF. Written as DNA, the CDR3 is TGTGCCAGCAGTTACGTCGAAAACTATGGCTACACCTTC.

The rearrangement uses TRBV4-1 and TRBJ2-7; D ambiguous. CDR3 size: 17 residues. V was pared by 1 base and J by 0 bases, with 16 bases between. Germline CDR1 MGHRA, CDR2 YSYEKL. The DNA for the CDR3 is TGCGCCAGCAGCCAAGCCGTCTTGAACCACTACTCCTACGAGCAGTACTTC. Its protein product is CASSQAVLNHYSYEQYF.

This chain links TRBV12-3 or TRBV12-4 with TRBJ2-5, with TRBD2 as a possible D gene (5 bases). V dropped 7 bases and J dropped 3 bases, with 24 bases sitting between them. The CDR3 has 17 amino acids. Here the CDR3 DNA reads TGTGCCAGCAACCACTTATCCCTAACTATCGGGAAAGAGACCCAGTACTTC. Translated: CASNHLSLTIGKETQYF.

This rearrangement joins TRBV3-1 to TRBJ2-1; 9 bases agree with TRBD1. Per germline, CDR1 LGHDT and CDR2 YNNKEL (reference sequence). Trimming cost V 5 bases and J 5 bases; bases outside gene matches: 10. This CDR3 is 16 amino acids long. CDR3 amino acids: CASSLMGQGLHNEQFF. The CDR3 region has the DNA TGTGCCAGCAGCTTAATGGGACAGGGACTCCACAATGAGCAGTTCTTC.

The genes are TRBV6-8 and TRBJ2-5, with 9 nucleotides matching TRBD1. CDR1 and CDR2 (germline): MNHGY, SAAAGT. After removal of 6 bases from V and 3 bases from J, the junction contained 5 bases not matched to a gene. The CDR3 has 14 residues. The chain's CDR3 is CASSSRQGEETQYF. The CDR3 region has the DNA TGTGCCAGCAGCAGCAGACAGGGGGAAGAGACCCAGTACTTC.

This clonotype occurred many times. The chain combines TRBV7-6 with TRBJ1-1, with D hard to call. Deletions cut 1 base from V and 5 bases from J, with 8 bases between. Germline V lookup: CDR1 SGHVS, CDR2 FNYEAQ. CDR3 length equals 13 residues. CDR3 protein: CASSLEEQTEAFF. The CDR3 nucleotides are TGTGCCAGCAGCTTAGAGGAACAAACTGAAGCTTTCTTT.

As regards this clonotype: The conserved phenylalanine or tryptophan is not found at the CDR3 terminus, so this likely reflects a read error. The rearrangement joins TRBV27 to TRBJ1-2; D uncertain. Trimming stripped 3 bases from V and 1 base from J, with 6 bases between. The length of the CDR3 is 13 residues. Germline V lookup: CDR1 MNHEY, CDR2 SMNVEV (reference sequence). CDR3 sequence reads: CASSFDFNYGYTL. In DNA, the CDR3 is TGTGCCAGCAGTTTCGACTTTAACTATGGCTACACCCTC.

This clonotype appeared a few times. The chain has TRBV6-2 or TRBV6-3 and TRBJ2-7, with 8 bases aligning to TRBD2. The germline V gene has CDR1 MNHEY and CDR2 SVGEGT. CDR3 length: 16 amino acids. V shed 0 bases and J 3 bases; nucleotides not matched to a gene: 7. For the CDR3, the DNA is TGTGCCAGCAGTTACTCGATCCAGCGGGGGCGCTACGAGCAGTACGTC. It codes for CASSYSIQRGRYEQYV.

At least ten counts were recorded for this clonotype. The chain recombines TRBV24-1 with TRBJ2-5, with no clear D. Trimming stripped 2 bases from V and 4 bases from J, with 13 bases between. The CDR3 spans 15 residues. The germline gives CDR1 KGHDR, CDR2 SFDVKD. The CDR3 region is CATSDSTIRGETQYF. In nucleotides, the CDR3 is TGTGCCACCAGTGATTCCACGATCCGAGGAGAGACCCAGTACTTC.

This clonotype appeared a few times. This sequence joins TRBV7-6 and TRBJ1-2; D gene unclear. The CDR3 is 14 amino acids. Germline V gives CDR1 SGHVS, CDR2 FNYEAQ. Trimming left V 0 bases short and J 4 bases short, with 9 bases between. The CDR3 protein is CASSLAPSGYGYTF. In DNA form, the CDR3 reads TGTGCCAGCAGCTTAGCCCCCAGTGGCTATGGCTACACCTTC.

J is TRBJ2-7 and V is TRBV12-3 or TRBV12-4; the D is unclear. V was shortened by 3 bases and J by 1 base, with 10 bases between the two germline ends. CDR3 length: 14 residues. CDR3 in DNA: TGTGCCAGCAGTTTTCTCCCTGGATCCTACGAGCAGTACTTC. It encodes CASSFLPGSYEQYF.

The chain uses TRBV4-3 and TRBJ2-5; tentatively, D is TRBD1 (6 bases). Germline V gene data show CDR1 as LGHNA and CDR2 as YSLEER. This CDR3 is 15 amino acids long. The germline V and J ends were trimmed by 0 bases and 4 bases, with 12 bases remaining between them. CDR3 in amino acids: CASSQDWTVLETQYF. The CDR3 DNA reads TGCGCCAGCAGCCAAGATTGGACAGTGTTAGAGACCCAGTACTTC.

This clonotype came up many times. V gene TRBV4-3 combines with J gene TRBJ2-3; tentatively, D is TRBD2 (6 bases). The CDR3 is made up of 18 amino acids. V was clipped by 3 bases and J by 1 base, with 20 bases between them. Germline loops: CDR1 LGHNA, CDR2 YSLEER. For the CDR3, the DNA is TGCGCCAGCAGCCACCCCTACGTGAGCGAGCGGGGCACAGATACGCAGTATTTT. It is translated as CASSHPYVSERGTDTQYF.

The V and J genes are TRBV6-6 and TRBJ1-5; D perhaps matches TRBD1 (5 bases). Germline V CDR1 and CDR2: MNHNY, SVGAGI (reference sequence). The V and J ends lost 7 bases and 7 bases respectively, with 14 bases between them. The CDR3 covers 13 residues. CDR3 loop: CASNPDIPQPQHF. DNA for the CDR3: TGTGCCAGCAATCCGGACATCCCCCAGCCCCAGCATTTT.

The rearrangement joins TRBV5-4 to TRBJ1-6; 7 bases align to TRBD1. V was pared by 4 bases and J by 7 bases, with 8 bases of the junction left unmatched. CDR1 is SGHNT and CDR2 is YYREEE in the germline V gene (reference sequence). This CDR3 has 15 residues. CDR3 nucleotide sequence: TGTGCCAGCAGCCAGTACAGGGGCCAGAATTCACCCCTCCACTTT. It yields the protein CASSQYRGQNSPLHF. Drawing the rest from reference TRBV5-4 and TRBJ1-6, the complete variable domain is ETGVTQSPTHLIKTRGQQVTLRCSSQSGHNTVSWYQQALGQGPQFIFQYYREEENGRGNFPPRFSGLQFPNYSSELNVNALELDDSALYLCASSQYRGQNSPLHFGNGTRLTVT.

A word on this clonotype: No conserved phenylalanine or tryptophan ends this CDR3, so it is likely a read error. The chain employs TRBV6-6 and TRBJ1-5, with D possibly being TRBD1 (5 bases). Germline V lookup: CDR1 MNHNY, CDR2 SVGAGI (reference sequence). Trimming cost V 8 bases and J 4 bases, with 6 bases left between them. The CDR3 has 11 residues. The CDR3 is CASGTNQPQHS. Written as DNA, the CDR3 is TGTGCCAGCGGGACTAATCAGCCCCAGCATTCT.

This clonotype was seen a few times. CDR3 nucleotide sequence: TGTGCCAGCAGCTTACTGGACATACGATCTGGAAACACCATATATTTT. Its translation: CASSLLDIRSGNTIYF. The chain uses TRBV7-6 and TRBJ1-3; possible D gene TRBD1, 5 bases. Per the germline V gene, CDR1 is SGHVS and CDR2 is FNYEAQ. The V gene lost 2 bases and the J gene lost 1 base, with 12 bases spanning the gap. This CDR3 region has 16 residues.

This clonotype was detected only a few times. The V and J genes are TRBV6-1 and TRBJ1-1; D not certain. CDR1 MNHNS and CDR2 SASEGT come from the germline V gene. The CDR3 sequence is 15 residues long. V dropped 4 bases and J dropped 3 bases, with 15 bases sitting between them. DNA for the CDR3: TGTGCCAGCAGTGTCACCAGCCTTCCGGACACTGAAGCTTTCTTT. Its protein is CASSVTSLPDTEAFF.

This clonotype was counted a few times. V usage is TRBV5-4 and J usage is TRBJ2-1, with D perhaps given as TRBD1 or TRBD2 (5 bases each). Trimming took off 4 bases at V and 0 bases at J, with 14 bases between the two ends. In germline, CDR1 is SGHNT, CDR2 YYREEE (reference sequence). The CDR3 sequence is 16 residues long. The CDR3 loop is CASSISGSISYNEQFF. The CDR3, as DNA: TGTGCCAGCAGCATTTCAGGGAGTATCTCCTACAATGAGCAGTTCTTC.

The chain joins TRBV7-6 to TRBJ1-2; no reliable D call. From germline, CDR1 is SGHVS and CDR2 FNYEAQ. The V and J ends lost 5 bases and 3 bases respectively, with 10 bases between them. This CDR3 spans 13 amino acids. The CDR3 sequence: CASSIGRDYGYTF. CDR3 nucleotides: TGTGCCAGCAGCATCGGACGGGACTATGGCTACACCTTC.

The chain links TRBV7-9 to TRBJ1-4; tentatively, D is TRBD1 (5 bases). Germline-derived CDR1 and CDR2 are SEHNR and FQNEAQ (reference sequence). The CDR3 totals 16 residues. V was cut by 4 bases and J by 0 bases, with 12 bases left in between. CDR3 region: CASSSATDSTNEKLFF. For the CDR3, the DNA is TGTGCCAGCAGCTCGGCGACAGACTCAACTAATGAAAAACTGTTTTTT.

The CDR3 nucleotides read TGTGCCAGCAGTCCCGGGACGGCCAATGGGCCCCAGCATTTT. It is translated as CASSPGTANGPQHF. The chain employs TRBV27 and TRBJ1-5, with D possibly TRBD1 on 5 matching bases. The CDR3 sequence is 14 residues long. V lost 5 bases and J lost 9, with 17 bases in between. Looked up from germline, CDR1 is MNHEY and CDR2 is SMNVEV (reference sequence).